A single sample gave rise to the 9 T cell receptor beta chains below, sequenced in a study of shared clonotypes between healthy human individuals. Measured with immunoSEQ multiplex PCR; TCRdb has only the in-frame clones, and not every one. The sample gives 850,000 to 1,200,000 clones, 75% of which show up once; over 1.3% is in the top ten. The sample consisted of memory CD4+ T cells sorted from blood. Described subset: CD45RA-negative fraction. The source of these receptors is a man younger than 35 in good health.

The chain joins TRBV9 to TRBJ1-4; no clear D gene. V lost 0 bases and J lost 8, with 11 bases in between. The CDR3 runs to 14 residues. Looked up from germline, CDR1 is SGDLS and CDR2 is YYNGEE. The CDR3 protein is CASSVDGDREKLFF. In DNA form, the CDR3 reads TGTGCCAGCAGCGTAGATGGAGATCGGGAAAAACTGTTTTTT.

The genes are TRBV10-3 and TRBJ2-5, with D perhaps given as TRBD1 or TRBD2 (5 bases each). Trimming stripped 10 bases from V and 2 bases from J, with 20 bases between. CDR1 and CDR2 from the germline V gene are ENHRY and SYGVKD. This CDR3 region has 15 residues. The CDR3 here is CATQGSGRLQETQYF. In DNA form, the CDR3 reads TGTGCCACCCAAGGGTCGGGACGGCTACAAGAGACCCAGTACTTC.

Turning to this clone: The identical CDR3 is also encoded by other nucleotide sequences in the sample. The CDR3 loop reads CASSLGGSGSYEQYF. CDR3 sequence (DNA): TGCGCCAGCAGCCTGGGGGGTAGCGGCTCCTACGAGCAGTACTTC. The rearrangement joins TRBV5-1 to TRBJ2-7, with a tentative D call TRBD2 (6 bases). Trimming pared 4 bases from V and 0 bases from J, leaving 14 bases between. From germline, CDR1 is SGHRS and CDR2 YFSETQ. The CDR3 consists of 15 residues.

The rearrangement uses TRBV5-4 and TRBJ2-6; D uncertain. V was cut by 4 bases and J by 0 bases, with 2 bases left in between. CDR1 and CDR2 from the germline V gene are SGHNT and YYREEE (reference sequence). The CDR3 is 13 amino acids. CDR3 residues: CASSASGANVLTF. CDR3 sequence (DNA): TGTGCCAGCAGCGCCTCTGGGGCCAACGTCCTGACTTTC. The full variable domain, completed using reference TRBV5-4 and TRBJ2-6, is ETGVTQSPTHLIKTRGQQVTLRCSSQSGHNTVSWYQQALGQGPQFIFQYYREEENGRGNFPPRFSGLQFPNYSSELNVNALELDDSALYLCASSASGANVLTFGAGSRLTVL.

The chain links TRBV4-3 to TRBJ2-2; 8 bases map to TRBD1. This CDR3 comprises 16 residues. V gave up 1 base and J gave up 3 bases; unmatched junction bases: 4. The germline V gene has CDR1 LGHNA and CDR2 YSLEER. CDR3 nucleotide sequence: TGCGCCAGCAGCCAAGGCCAGGGGGCGGACACCGGGGAGCTGTTTTTT. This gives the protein CASSQGQGADTGELFF.

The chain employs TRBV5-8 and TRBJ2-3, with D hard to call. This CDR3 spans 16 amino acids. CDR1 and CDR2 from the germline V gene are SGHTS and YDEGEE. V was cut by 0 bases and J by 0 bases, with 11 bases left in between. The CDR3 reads CASSLVYGQSTDTQYF. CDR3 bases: TGTGCCAGCAGCTTGGTATACGGTCAGAGCACAGATACGCAGTATTTT.

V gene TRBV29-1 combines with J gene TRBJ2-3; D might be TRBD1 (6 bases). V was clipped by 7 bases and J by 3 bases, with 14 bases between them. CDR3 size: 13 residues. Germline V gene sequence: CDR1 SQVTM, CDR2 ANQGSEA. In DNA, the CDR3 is TGCAGCGGCTTCAGGGGTTCGACAGATACGCAGTATTTT. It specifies CSGFRGSTDTQYF.

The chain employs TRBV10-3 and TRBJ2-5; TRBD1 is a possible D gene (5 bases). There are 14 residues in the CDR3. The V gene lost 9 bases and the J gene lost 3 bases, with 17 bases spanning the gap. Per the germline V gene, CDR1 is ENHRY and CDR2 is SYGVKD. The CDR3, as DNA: TGTGCCATTAGTCCTTTGGCAGGGAAAGAGACCCAGTACTTC. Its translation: CAISPLAGKETQYF.

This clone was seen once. CDR3 sequence: CASSPRQGRVNQPQHF. The CDR3 DNA reads TGTGCCAGCTCACCCCGGCAGGGGAGGGTGAATCAGCCCCAGCATTTT. The chain recombines TRBV18 with TRBJ1-5, with D possibly TRBD1 on 6 matching bases. The V end lost 3 bases, the J end lost 4 bases, and 16 bases lay between the germline ends. This CDR3 is 16 amino acids long. Germline V lookup: CDR1 KGHSH, CDR2 LQKENI.